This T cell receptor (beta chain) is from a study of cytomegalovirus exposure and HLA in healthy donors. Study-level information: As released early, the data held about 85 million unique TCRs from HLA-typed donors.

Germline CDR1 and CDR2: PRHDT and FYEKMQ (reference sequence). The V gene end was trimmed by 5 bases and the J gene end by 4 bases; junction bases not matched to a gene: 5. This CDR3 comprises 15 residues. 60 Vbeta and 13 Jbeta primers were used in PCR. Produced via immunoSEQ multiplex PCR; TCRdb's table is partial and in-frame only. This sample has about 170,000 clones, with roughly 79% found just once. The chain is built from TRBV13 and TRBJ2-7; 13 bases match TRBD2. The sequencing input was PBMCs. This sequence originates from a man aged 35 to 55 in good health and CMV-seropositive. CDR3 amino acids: CASSPRTSGSYEQYF. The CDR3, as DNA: TGTGCCAGCAGCCCACGGACTAGCGGGAGTTACGAGCAGTACTTC.